A single sample gave rise to the 13 T cell receptor beta chains below, sequenced in a study of blood T cells in healthy people across ages. Primed by a sample-barcoded 5' primer and a J-beta primer mix, a second PCR proceeded for 7 to 11 cycles. TCRdb itself ran the 5' RACE reads through MiXCR, one entry per CDR3 protein. The data show hundreds of thousands of distinct CDR3 sequences, approximately 65% seen once. Sequenced: blood. The receptors were sampled from a man between 25 and 39 years old in good health.

The V call is TRBV6-6, the J call TRBJ2-5; 8 bases line up with TRBD1. The J call may be faulty, since TRBJ2-7 better matches the DNA end. This CDR3 region has 13 residues. Looked up from germline, CDR1 is MNHNY and CDR2 is SVGAGI (reference sequence). Here the CDR3 DNA reads TGTGCCAGCAGTTACCCGACAGGGGTCGAGCAGTACTTC. Its protein product is CASSYPTGVEQYF.

The chain recombines TRBV9 with TRBJ1-3; D is unresolved. Germline V gene data show CDR1 as SGDLS and CDR2 as YYNGEE. V lost 4 bases to trimming and J lost 1 base, with 12 bases between them. The CDR3 runs to 15 residues. The DNA for the CDR3 is TGTGCCAGCAGCTTCGGGCTGGGTTCTGGAAACACCATATATTTT. Encoded protein: CASSFGLGSGNTIYF. Variable domain in full (rest from reference TRBV9 and TRBJ1-3): DSGVTQTPKHLITATGQRVTLRCSPRSGDLSVYWYQQSLDQGLQFLIQYYNGEERAKGNILERFSAQQFPDLHSELNLSSLELGDSALYFCASSFGLGSGNTIYFGEGSWLTVV.

The chain is built from TRBV28 and TRBJ1-2; the D gene is possibly TRBD1 (5 bases). Trimming pared 1 base from V and 8 bases from J, leaving 8 bases between. Germline V gene lookup returns CDR1 MDHEN and CDR2 SYDVKM. The CDR3 is 12 residues long. CDR3 coding DNA: TGTGCCAGCAGTTTATTGACAGAAGGCTACACCTTC. This encodes CASSLLTEGYTF.

This clonotype was detected a few times. The chain carries TRBV9 and TRBJ2-3; 8 bases fit TRBD2. V was pared by 2 bases and J by 2 bases, with 7 bases of the junction left unmatched. There are 16 residues in the CDR3. Germline CDR1 is SGDLS and CDR2 is YYNGEE. This chain's CDR3 is CASSVAGGGNTDTQYF. In DNA, the CDR3 is TGTGCCAGCAGCGTCGCGGGCGGGGGGAACACAGATACGCAGTATTTT.

This sequence joins TRBV4-3 and TRBJ1-2, with no clear D. This CDR3 region has 12 residues. Trimming took 3 bases from V and 5 from J, leaving 7 bases between them. Germline V gene sequence: CDR1 LGHNA, CDR2 YSLEER. CDR3 in DNA: TGCGCCAGCAGCCACGAGGGTTATGGCTACACCTTC. Protein sequence: CASSHEGYGYTF.

DNA for the CDR3: TGTGCCAGCAGTCGGACAGGGCATACGCAGTATTTT. Translated: CASSRTGHTQYF. The chain uses TRBV6-2 or TRBV6-3 and TRBJ2-3, with 8 positions matching TRBD1. Germline V gene lookup returns CDR1 MNHEY and CDR2 SVGEGT. The V and J ends lost 5 bases and 7 bases, in that order; junction bases with no gene match: 2. This CDR3 comprises 12 residues.

This clonotype has ten or more counts. This chain connects TRBV7-2 to TRBJ2-5; D may correspond to TRBD1 or TRBD2 (5 bases each). CDR3 length: 15 amino acids. The germline V and J ends were trimmed by 3 bases and 1 base, with 12 bases remaining between them. Per germline, CDR1 SGHTA and CDR2 FQGNSA. This chain's CDR3 is CASSFVGGRQETQYF. In nucleotides, the CDR3 is TGTGCCAGCAGCTTTGTTGGGGGTCGCCAAGAGACCCAGTACTTC.

V and J are TRBV7-2 and TRBJ1-5, with TRBD1 as a possible D gene (5 bases). V lost 6 bases and J lost 5, with 11 bases in between. Germline V CDR1 and CDR2: SGHTA, FQGNSA. The length of the CDR3 is 13 residues. The CDR3 DNA follows: TGTGCCAGCAGACTACGAGGGGATCAGCCCCAGCATTTT. Translation gives CASRLRGDQPQHF.

The V and J genes are TRBV7-3 and TRBJ1-1; D is undetermined. Trimming took 3 bases from V and 3 from J, leaving 17 bases between them. The CDR3 length is 16 residues. The germline V gene encodes CDR1 SGHTA and CDR2 FQGTGA. The DNA of the CDR3 is TGTGCCAGCAGCTTTACCGGAACAAAAGGGTACACTGAAGCTTTCTTT. Its protein product is CASSFTGTKGYTEAFF.

V and J are TRBV28 and TRBJ2-1; the D gene is possibly TRBD2 (6 bases). Trimming removed 1 base from V and 0 bases from J, with 10 bases in between. Germline assignment: CDR1 MDHEN and CDR2 SYDVKM. CDR3 length: 16 amino acids. The CDR3 loop is CASSLSGRSSYNEQFF. Written as DNA, the CDR3 is TGTGCCAGCAGTTTATCGGGGAGGAGCTCCTACAATGAGCAGTTCTTC.

This clonotype was seen many times. The chain has TRBV5-4 and TRBJ2-7, with 9 bases identical to TRBD1. The germline V gene encodes CDR1 SGHNT and CDR2 YYREEE (reference sequence). The CDR3 covers 15 residues. V shed 4 bases and J 4 bases; nucleotides not matched to a gene: 9. CDR3 nucleotide sequence: TGTGCCAGCAGCCCGACCCCGGGACAGGGTTACGAGCAGTACTTC. This gives the protein CASSPTPGQGYEQYF. Full variable domain (missing parts from reference TRBV5-4 and TRBJ2-7): ETGVTQSPTHLIKTRGQQVTLRCSSQSGHNTVSWYQQALGQGPQFIFQYYREEENGRGNFPPRFSGLQFPNYSSELNVNALELDDSALYLCASSPTPGQGYEQYFGPGTRLTVT.

The gene calls are TRBV7-2 and TRBJ2-3; D possibly corresponds to TRBD2 (7 bases). The V gene lost 2 bases and the J gene lost 1 base, with 10 bases spanning the gap. The CDR3 consists of 15 residues. Germline V gives CDR1 SGHTA, CDR2 FQGNSA. The CDR3 nucleotides read TGTGCCAGCAGCTTACGGCGGGGGCGCACAGATACGCAGTATTTT. It yields the protein CASSLRRGRTDTQYF.

This clonotype turned up a few times. The rearrangement joins TRBV7-2 to TRBJ2-3, with 9 bases identical to TRBD2. The CDR3 extends over 16 amino acids. The junction had 8 bases not matched to a gene; V was cut back by 4 bases and J by 3 bases. Germline CDR1 SGHTA, CDR2 FQGNSA. CDR3 region: CASSYRRGGVTDTQYF. The CDR3 coding sequence is TGTGCCAGCAGCTACAGGCGGGGGGGAGTGACAGATACGCAGTATTTT.